These 4 T cell receptor beta chains share one sample of origin, sequenced in a study of T cells after yellow fever vaccination. In TCRdb, the 5' RACE reads were re-called with MiXCR into one record per CDR3 protein. The sample includes under 300,000 distinct CDR3 sequences, 6.9% of them seen just once. Sequenced here: CD4+ T cells sorted from PBMCs, sampled 15 days after the yellow fever booster vaccination. The receptors derive from a man in his thirties or forties who received the YFV17D yellow fever vaccine.

The sample holds many counts of this clonotype. The chain employs TRBV7-9 and TRBJ1-1; D is ambiguous. V was cut by 1 base and J by 1 base, with 4 bases left in between. The V gene's germline CDR1 is SEHNR and CDR2 FQNEAQ (reference sequence). The CDR3 length is 13 residues. The CDR3 sequence: CASSLGENTEAFF. For the CDR3, the DNA is TGTGCCAGCAGCTTAGGAGAGAACACTGAAGCTTTCTTT.

V and J are TRBV5-1 and TRBJ2-7; TRBD2 might be the D (5 bases). This CDR3 is 14 amino acids long. Trimming left V 0 bases short and J 2 bases short, with 9 bases between. Germline CDR1 is SGHRS and CDR2 is YFSETQ. In nucleotides, the CDR3 is TGCGCCAGCAGCTTGGTGGGAGAAACCTACGAGCAGTACTTC. This translates into CASSLVGETYEQYF.

This clonotype was seen only a few times. V is TRBV29-1 and J is TRBJ2-7; 11 bases align to TRBD2. CDR1 is SQVTM, CDR2 ANQGSEA, per germline. The CDR3 sequence is 12 residues long. V was pared by 7 bases and J by 6 bases, with 5 bases of the junction left unmatched. The CDR3 nucleotides are TGCAGCGCACGACTAGCGGGGCCCGAGCAGTACTTC. Translation gives CSARLAGPEQYF.

CDR3 in DNA: TGTGCCAGCAGCGTATCTCATCGGTCCTACGAGCAGTACTTC. Translated: CASSVSHRSYEQYF. This chain joins TRBV9 and TRBJ2-7, with unresolved D. The CDR3 totals 14 residues. Trimming took 1 base from V and 1 from J, leaving 9 bases between them. Germline CDR1 SGDLS, CDR2 YYNGEE.